Each of the 24 T cell receptor beta chains below was sequenced from the same sample in a study of CD8 T cells in ankylosing spondylitis. Via MiXCR, TCRdb re-called the 5' RACE reads, giving one row per CDR3 protein. Of roughly 200,000 distinct CDR3 sequences listed, 20% to 30% are singletons. The sequencing input was blood, either unsorted or a sorted T cell fraction (not recorded which). The receptors derive from a male donor with ankylosing spondylitis or in good health (not recorded which).

The gene calls are TRBV12-3 or TRBV12-4 and TRBJ2-7; D ambiguous. The CDR3 is 13 amino acids. Trimming left V 5 bases short and J 11 bases short, with 19 bases between. CDR3 sequence (DNA): TGTGCCAGCAGTCTACGGGTCCTAGAGACGGAGTACTTC. Protein: CASSLRVLETEYF.

This clonotype has at least ten counts. This rearrangement joins TRBV5-1 to TRBJ1-1; no firm D call. From germline, CDR1 is SGHRS and CDR2 YFSETQ. CDR3 length equals 14 residues. The V end was cut by 0 bases, the J end by 0 bases, with 6 bases between. In DNA form, the CDR3 reads TGCGCCAGCAGCTTGGGCCCGCTGAACACTGAAGCTTTCTTT. Its protein product is CASSLGPLNTEAFF.

This clonotype was picked up many times. The J gene is TRBJ1-2, the V gene TRBV12-3 or TRBV12-4; 7 bases fit TRBD1. The junction had 8 bases not matched to a gene; V was cut back by 8 bases and J by 2 bases. This CDR3 is 14 amino acids long. The CDR3 sequence is CASASGGVNYGYTF. Written as DNA, the CDR3 is TGTGCCAGCGCTTCAGGGGGAGTGAACTATGGCTACACCTTC.

This clonotype showed up many times. The rearrangement uses TRBV28 and TRBJ2-1; D is uncertain. Germline V gene data show CDR1 as MDHEN and CDR2 as SYDVKM. V was shortened by 2 bases and J by 6 bases, with 5 bases between the two germline ends. The CDR3 length is 12 residues. CDR3: CASSLTFNEQFF. The DNA of the CDR3 is TGTGCCAGCAGTTTAACGTTCAATGAGCAGTTCTTC.

This clonotype has at least ten counts. The rearrangement joins TRBV28 to TRBJ2-1; 9 nucleotides align to TRBD1. The CDR3 length is 16 residues. V trimming: 2 bases; J trimming: 6 bases; junction bases outside the gene matches: 8. CDR1 and CDR2 (germline): MDHEN, SYDVKM. CDR3 DNA sequence: TGTGCCAGCAGTTTAACCCCCGGGACAGGGTCCAATGAGCAGTTCTTC. It is translated as CASSLTPGTGSNEQFF.

This clonotype was picked up many times. The chain recombines TRBV28 with TRBJ1-5, with D tentatively TRBD1 (6 bases). CDR1 MDHEN and CDR2 SYDVKM come from the germline V gene. The V end lost 5 bases, the J end lost 11 bases, and 19 bases lay between the germline ends. The CDR3 covers 14 residues. As DNA, the CDR3 is TGTGCCAGCAGTCCAGGACAGACCGCGGGCGCCCAGCATTTT. Its translation: CASSPGQTAGAQHF. The full variable domain, with the rest looked up from reference TRBV28 and TRBJ1-5, is DVKVTQSSRYLVKRTGEKVFLECVQDMDHENMFWYRQDPGLGLRLIYFSYDVKMKEKGDIPEGYSVSREKKERFSLILESASTNQTSMYLCASSPGQTAGAQHFGDGTRLSIL.

This clonotype was seen at least ten times. The rearrangement uses TRBV4-1 and TRBJ1-4, with a tentative D call TRBD1 (6 bases). Trimming cost V 4 bases and J 7 bases, with 16 bases left between them. In germline, CDR1 is MGHRA, CDR2 YSYEKL. The CDR3 is 15 amino acids. The CDR3 loop reads CASSLDRWYVEKLFF. The DNA for the CDR3 is TGCGCCAGCAGCCTCGACAGGTGGTATGTTGAAAAACTGTTTTTT.

This clonotype was picked up many times. V is TRBV5-6 and J is TRBJ2-2; D unresolved. This CDR3 has 13 residues. V lost 5 bases and J lost 5, with 10 bases in between. Germline assignment: CDR1 SGHDT and CDR2 YYEEEE. CDR3 amino acids: CASSPRVTGELFF. DNA for the CDR3: TGTGCCAGCAGTCCAAGGGTTACCGGGGAGCTGTTTTTT. Using reference TRBV5-6 and TRBJ2-2 for the parts outside the CDR3, the full variable domain is DAGVTQSPTHLIKTRGQQVTLRCSPKSGHDTVSWYQQALGQGPQFIFQYYEEEERQRGNFPDRFSGHQFPNYSSELNVNALLLGDSALYLCASSPRVTGELFFGEGSRLTVL.

The chain is built from TRBV24-1 and TRBJ2-1; D ambiguous. The CDR3 loop spans 14 amino acids. Trimming took off 6 bases at V and 2 bases at J, with 10 bases between the two ends. From germline, CDR1 is KGHDR and CDR2 SFDVKD. For the CDR3, the DNA is TGTGCCACCAGTACTCCTCTCGCCTACAATGAGCAGTTCTTC. It is translated as CATSTPLAYNEQFF.

The J gene is TRBJ2-1, the V gene TRBV5-1, with 12 bases identical to TRBD2. CDR3 size: 15 residues. Germline assignment: CDR1 SGHRS and CDR2 YFSETQ. The V and J ends lost 5 bases and 9 bases, in that order; junction bases with no gene match: 9. The CDR3 sequence: CASRLTSGSFGEQFF. CDR3 DNA: TGCGCCAGCAGATTGACTAGCGGGAGTTTTGGTGAGCAGTTCTTC.

The table lists this clonotype with many counts. The V and J genes are TRBV6-1 and TRBJ2-2, with D possibly TRBD1 on 5 matching bases. The germline V gene encodes CDR1 MNHNS and CDR2 SASEGT. V was trimmed by 5 bases and J by 0 bases, leaving 10 bases between them. The CDR3 consists of 15 residues. CDR3 DNA: TGTGCCAGCAGTCCTAGACAGACGAACACCGGGGAGCTGTTTTTT. Encoded protein: CASSPRQTNTGELFF.

The gene calls are TRBV10-3 and TRBJ1-5; 7 bases line up with TRBD1. The CDR3 runs to 13 residues. The germline CDR1 and CDR2 sequences are ENHRY and SYGVKD. The V and J ends lost 7 bases and 7 bases, in that order; junction bases with no gene match: 7. The DNA for the CDR3 is TGTGCCATCAACCCAGACAGGGACCAGCCCCAGCATTTT. The encoded protein is CAINPDRDQPQHF.

This clonotype appeared many times. This sequence joins TRBV7-2 and TRBJ2-7; 8 nucleotides align to TRBD2. The CDR3 sequence is 16 residues long. The junction had 8 bases not matched to a gene; V was cut back by 0 bases and J by 4 bases. Germline V gives CDR1 SGHTA, CDR2 FQGNSA. CDR3 amino acids: CASSLAMPGLGYEQYF. The CDR3 DNA follows: TGTGCCAGCAGCTTAGCCATGCCGGGACTAGGTTACGAGCAGTACTTC.

This clonotype was counted once. CDR3 coding DNA: TGTGCCAGCAGCACGGACAACTACGAGCAGTACTTC. This encodes CASSTDNYEQYF. The V call is TRBV7-2, the J call TRBJ2-7, with D possibly TRBD1 on 5 matching bases. Germline V gene sequence: CDR1 SGHTA, CDR2 FQGNSA. This CDR3 has 12 amino acids. V dropped 5 bases and J dropped 3 bases, with 8 bases sitting between them.

The chain recombines TRBV4-1 with TRBJ2-5, with D uncertain. CDR1 and CDR2 (germline): MGHRA, YSYEKL. V was trimmed by 1 base and J by 7 bases, leaving 4 bases between them. The CDR3 contains 11 residues. As DNA, the CDR3 is TGCGCCAGCAGCCAAGGGGCGACCCAGTACTTC. Amino acid sequence: CASSQGATQYF.

This clonotype has ten or more counts. The chain carries TRBV15 and TRBJ2-1, with 8 bases matching TRBD2. CDR1 is LNHNV, CDR2 YYDKDF, per germline (reference sequence). The CDR3 spans 15 residues. With 0 bases clipped from V and 4 bases from J, the junction kept 2 bases outside the gene matches. The CDR3 nucleotides read TGTGCCACCAGCAGAGAGCCTAGCGGGTACAATGAGCAGTTCTTC. Translated, it gives CATSREPSGYNEQFF.

The chain combines TRBV6-1 with TRBJ2-7; TRBD1 matches 8 bases. The CDR3 sequence is 19 residues long. Trimming at V came to 5 bases and at J to 6 bases, leaving 24 bases not matched to a gene. Germline V gene lookup returns CDR1 MNHNS and CDR2 SASEGT. In DNA form, the CDR3 reads TGTGCCAGCAGTCCTATCTGGCACGGTGGGCAGGGGGCGCCGCGCGAGCAGTACTTC. Residues: CASSPIWHGGQGAPREQYF.

Concerning this clonotype: This may come from a read error, since a much larger clone is one base off. The rearrangement uses TRBV9 and TRBJ2-3; 10 bases map to TRBD2. V trimming: 7 bases; J trimming: 5 bases; junction bases outside the gene matches: 13. This CDR3 has 16 residues. Per germline, CDR1 SGDLS and CDR2 YYNGEE. The CDR3 DNA reads TGTGCCAGCGGCGAGGGGGGGCTAGCGGGAGTAGATACGCAGTATTTT. As protein: CASGEGGLAGVDTQYF.

This clonotype was observed a handful of times. The rearrangement uses TRBV25-1 and TRBJ2-7; D is ambiguous. The CDR3 contains 13 residues. The V gene's germline CDR1 is MGHDK and CDR2 SYGVNS. The V and J ends lost 5 bases and 2 bases respectively, with 10 bases between them. CDR3 DNA sequence: TGTGCCAGCAGTCAACCACCCACCTACGAGCAGTACTTC. The encoded protein is CASSQPPTYEQYF.

The count of this clonotype is one. CDR3: CATSDFRDPYNEQFF. CDR3 in DNA: TGTGCCACCAGTGATTTCCGGGATCCCTACAATGAGCAGTTCTTC. The V and J genes are TRBV24-1 and TRBJ2-1, with D tentatively TRBD2 (5 bases). V was clipped by 1 base and J by 2 bases, with 8 bases between them. Germline V gene lookup returns CDR1 KGHDR and CDR2 SFDVKD. This CDR3 spans 15 amino acids.

This clonotype was counted ten times or more. The chain carries TRBV3-1 and TRBJ2-5, with D maybe TRBD2 (5 bases). The CDR3 totals 14 residues. The germline CDR1 and CDR2 sequences are LGHDT and YNNKEL (reference sequence). V lost 8 bases to trimming and J lost 3 bases, with 16 bases between them. In DNA form, the CDR3 reads TGTGCCAGCTGCCCTTACGGAGCGGAAGAGACCCAGTACTTC. It specifies CASCPYGAEETQYF.

In its sample, this clonotype was seen many times. This rearrangement joins TRBV5-1 to TRBJ2-2; no reliable D call. V was pared by 0 bases and J by 4 bases, with 10 bases between. This CDR3 region has 15 residues. From germline, CDR1 is SGHRS and CDR2 YFSETQ. CDR3 in amino acids: CASSLGHGGTGELFF. The CDR3 region has the DNA TGCGCCAGCAGCTTGGGTCATGGTGGCACCGGGGAGCTGTTTTTT.

This clonotype was seen a single time. The chain links TRBV4-3 to TRBJ2-7; D unresolved. The germline gives CDR1 LGHNA, CDR2 YSLEER. The CDR3 has 15 residues. Trimming removed 0 bases at V and 2 bases at J, with 11 bases between. CDR3 residues: CASSQEVSGPYEQYF. In DNA form, the CDR3 reads TGCGCCAGCAGCCAAGAAGTCTCCGGTCCCTACGAGCAGTACTTC.

V is TRBV7-8 and J is TRBJ1-5; D not resolved. CDR3 length: 16 residues. The V end was cut by 2 bases, the J end by 5 bases, with 16 bases between. In germline, CDR1 is SGHVS, CDR2 FQNEAQ. Here the CDR3 DNA reads TGTGCCAGCAGCTTAAAGGTCGGGGTGGGTTATCAGCCCCAGCATTTT. Translating gives CASSLKVGVGYQPQHF.